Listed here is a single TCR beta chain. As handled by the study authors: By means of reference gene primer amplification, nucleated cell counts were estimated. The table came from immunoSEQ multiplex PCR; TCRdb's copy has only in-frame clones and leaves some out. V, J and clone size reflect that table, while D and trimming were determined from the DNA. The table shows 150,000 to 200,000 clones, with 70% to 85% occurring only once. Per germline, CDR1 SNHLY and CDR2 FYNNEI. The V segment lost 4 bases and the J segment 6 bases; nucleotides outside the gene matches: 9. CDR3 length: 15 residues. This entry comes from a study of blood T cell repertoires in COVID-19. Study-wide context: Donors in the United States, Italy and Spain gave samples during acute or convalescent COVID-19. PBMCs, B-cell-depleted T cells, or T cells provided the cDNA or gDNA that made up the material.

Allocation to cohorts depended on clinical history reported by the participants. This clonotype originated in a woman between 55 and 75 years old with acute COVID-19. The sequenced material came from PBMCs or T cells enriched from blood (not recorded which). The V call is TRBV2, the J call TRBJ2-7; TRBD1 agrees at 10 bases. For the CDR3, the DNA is TGTGCCAGCAGTGTCCCCGGGACAGGGGTCGGCGAGCAGTACTTC. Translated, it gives CASSVPGTGVGEQYF.